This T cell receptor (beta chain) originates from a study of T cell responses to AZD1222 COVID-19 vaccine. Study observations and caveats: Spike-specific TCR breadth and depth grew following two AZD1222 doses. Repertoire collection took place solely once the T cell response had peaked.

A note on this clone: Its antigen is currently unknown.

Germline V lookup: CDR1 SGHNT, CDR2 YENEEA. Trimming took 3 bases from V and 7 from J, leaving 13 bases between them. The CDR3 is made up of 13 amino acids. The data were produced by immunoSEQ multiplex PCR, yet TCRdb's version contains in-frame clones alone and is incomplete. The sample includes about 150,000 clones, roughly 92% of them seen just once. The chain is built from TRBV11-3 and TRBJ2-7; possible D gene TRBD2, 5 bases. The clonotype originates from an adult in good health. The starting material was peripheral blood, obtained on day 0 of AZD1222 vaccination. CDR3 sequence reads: CASSFGFPGEQYF. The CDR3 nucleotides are TGTGCCAGCAGCTTTGGTTTCCCGGGAGAGCAGTACTTC. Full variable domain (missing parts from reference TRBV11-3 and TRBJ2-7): EAGVVQSPRYKIIEKKQPVAFWCNPISGHNTLYWYLQNLGQGPELLIRYENEEAVDDSQLPKDRFSAERLKGVDSTLKIQPAELGDSAVYLCASSFGFPGEQYFGPGTRLTVT.